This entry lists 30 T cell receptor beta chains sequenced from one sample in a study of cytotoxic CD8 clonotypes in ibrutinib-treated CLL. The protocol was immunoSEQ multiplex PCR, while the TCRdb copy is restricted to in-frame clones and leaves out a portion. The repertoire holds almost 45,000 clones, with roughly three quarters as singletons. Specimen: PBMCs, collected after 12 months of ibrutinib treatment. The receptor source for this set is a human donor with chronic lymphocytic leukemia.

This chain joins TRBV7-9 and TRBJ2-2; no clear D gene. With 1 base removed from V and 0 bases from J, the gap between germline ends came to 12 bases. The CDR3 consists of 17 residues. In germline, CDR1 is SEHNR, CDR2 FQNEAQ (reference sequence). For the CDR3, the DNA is TGTGCCAGCAGCTTAGGGTTCCGGTCCCCGAACACCGGGGAGCTGTTTTTT. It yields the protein CASSLGFRSPNTGELFF.

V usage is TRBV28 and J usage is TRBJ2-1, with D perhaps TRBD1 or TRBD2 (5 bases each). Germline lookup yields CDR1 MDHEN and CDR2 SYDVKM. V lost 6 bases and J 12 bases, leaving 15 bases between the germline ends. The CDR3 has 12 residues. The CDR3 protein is CASSPPGPRQFF. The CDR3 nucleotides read TGTGCCAGCAGCCCCCCGGGGCCTCGGCAGTTCTTC.

The CDR3 region is CSGRPLGGETQYF. The DNA of the CDR3 is TGCAGCGGGCGGCCCTTGGGAGGAGAGACCCAGTACTTC. The chain has TRBV29-1 and TRBJ2-5; weak D call: TRBD2 (6 bases). Per germline, CDR1 SQVTM and CDR2 ANQGSEA. Trimming cost V 7 bases and J 4 bases, with 16 bases left between them. CDR3 size: 13 residues.

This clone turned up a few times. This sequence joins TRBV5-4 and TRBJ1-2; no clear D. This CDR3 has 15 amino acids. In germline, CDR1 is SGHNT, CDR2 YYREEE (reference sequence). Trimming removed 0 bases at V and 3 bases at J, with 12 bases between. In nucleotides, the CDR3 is TGTGCCAGCAGCTTGGCCCTTCGGGGAGACTATGGCTACACCTTC. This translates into CASSLALRGDYGYTF. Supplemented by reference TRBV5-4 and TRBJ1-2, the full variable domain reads ETGVTQSPTHLIKTRGQQVTLRCSSQSGHNTVSWYQQALGQGPQFIFQYYREEENGRGNFPPRFSGLQFPNYSSELNVNALELDDSALYLCASSLALRGDYGYTFGSGTRLTVV.

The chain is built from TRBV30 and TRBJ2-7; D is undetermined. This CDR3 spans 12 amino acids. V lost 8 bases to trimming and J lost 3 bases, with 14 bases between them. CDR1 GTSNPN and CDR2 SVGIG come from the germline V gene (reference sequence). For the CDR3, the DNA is TGTGCCGGAGACAAGGACCACTACGAGCAGTACTTC. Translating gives CAGDKDHYEQYF.

Written as DNA, the CDR3 is TGTGCCAGCAGGTGGGGGGAAAGCAATCAGCCCCAGCATTTT. Protein sequence: CASRWGESNQPQHF. The rearrangement joins TRBV6-1 to TRBJ1-5, with D tentatively TRBD1 (5 bases). The V gene's germline CDR1 is MNHNS and CDR2 SASEGT. V dropped 6 bases and J dropped 1 base, with 10 bases sitting between them. The CDR3 contains 14 residues.

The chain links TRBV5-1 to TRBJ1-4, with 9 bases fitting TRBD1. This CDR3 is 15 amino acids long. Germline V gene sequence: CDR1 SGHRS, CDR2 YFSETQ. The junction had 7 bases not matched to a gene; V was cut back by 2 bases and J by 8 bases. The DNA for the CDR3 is TGCGCCAGCAGCTTATCCGGGACAGGGAAGGAAAAACTGTTTTTT. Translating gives CASSLSGTGKEKLFF.

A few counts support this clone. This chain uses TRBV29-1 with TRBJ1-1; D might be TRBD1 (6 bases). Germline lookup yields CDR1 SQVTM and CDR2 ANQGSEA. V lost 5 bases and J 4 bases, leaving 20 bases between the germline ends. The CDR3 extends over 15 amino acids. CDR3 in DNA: TGCAGCGTTCAACCAACCCAGGGGCTCGCCACTGAAGCTTTCTTT. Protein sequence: CSVQPTQGLATEAFF.

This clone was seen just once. The CDR3 protein is CASSRSSTGGLGYTF. The CDR3 coding sequence is TGTGCCAGCAGCCGAAGTTCGACAGGGGGGCTTGGCTACACCTTC. V usage is TRBV7-9 and J usage is TRBJ1-2, with TRBD1 matching over 9 bases. Germline V gene lookup returns CDR1 SEHNR and CDR2 FQNEAQ (reference sequence). The CDR3 runs 15 residues. Unmatched junction bases numbered 11, after V lost 5 bases and J lost 7 bases. Using reference TRBV7-9 and TRBJ1-2 for the parts outside the CDR3, the full variable domain is DTGVSQNPRHKITKRGQNVTFRCDPISEHNRLYWYRQTLGQGPEFLTYFQNEAQLEKSRLLSDRFSAERPKGSFSTLEIQRTEQGDSAMYLCASSRSSTGGLGYTFGSGTRLTVV.

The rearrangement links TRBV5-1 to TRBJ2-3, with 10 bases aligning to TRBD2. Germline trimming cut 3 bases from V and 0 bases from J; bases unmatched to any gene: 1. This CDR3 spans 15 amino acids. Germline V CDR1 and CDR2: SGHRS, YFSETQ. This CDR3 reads CASSSTSGSTDTQYF. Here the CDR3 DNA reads TGCGCCAGCAGCTCGACTAGCGGGAGCACAGATACGCAGTATTTT.

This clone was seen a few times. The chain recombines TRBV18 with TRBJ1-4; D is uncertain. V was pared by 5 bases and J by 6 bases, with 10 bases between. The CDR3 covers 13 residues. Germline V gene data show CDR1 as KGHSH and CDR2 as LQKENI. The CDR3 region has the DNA TGTGCCAGCTCAGCCAACGGGGATGAAAAACTGTTTTTT. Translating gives CASSANGDEKLFF. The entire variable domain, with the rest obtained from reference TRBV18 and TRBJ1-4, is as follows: NAGVMQNPRHLVRRRGQEARLRCSPMKGHSHVYWYRQLPEEGLKFMVYLQKENIIDESGMPKERFSAEFPKEGPSILRIQQVVRGDSAAYFCASSANGDEKLFFGSGTQLSVL.

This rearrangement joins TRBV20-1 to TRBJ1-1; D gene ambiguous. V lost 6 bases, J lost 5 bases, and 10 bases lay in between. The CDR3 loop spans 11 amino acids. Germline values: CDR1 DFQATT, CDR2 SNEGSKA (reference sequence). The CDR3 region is CSARPGTEAFF. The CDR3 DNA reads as TGCAGTGCAAGACCGGGAACTGAAGCTTTCTTT.

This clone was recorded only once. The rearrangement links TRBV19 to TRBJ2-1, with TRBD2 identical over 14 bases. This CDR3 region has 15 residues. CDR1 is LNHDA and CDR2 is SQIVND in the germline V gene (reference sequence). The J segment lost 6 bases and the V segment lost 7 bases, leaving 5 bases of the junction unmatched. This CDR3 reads CASTQTSGRANEQFF. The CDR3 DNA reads TGTGCCAGTACCCAGACTAGCGGGAGGGCCAATGAGCAGTTCTTC.

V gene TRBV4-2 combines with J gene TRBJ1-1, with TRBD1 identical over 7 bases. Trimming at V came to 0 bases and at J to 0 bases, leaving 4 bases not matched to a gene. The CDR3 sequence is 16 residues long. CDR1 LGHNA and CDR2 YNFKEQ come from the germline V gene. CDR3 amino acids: CASSQDVGQLNTEAFF. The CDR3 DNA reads TGTGCCAGCAGCCAAGATGTGGGACAGCTGAACACTGAAGCTTTCTTT.

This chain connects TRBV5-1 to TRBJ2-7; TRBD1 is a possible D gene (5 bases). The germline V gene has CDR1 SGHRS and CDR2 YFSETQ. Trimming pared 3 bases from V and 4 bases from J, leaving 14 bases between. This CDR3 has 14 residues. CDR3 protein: CASSSGFEGYEQYF. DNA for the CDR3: TGCGCCAGCAGCTCAGGGTTTGAAGGGTACGAGCAGTACTTC.

CDR3 protein: CASSLEAGWGSSYEQYF. CDR3 DNA: TGCGCCAGCAGCTTGGAGGCAGGGTGGGGAAGCTCCTACGAGCAGTACTTC. The chain links TRBV5-1 to TRBJ2-7, with TRBD1 as a possible D gene (5 bases). V shed 0 bases and J shed 0 bases, with 16 bases lying between them. The CDR3 spans 17 residues. Germline V gives CDR1 SGHRS, CDR2 YFSETQ.

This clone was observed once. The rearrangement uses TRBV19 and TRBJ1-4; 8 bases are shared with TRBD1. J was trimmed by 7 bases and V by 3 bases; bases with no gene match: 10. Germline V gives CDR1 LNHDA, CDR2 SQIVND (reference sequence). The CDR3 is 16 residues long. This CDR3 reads CASSIGFRDRSEKLFF. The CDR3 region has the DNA TGTGCCAGTAGTATCGGGTTTCGGGACAGGAGTGAAAAACTGTTTTTT.

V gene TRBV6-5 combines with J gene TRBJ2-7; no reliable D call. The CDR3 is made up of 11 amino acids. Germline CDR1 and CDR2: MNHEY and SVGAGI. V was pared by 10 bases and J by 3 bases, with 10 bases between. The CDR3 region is CAIRNSYEQYF. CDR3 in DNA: TGTGCCATCAGAAACAGCTACGAGCAGTACTTC.

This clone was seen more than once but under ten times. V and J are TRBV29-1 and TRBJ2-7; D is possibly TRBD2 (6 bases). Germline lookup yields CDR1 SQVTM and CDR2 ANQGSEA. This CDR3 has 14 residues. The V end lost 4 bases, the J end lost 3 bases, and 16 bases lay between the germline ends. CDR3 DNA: TGCAGCGTTGGAGTTGGAGGGTCTAGCTACGAGCAGTACTTC. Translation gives CSVGVGGSSYEQYF.

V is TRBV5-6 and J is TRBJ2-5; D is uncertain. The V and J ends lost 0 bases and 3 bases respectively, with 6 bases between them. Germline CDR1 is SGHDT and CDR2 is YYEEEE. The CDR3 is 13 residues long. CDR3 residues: CASSLGPKETQYF. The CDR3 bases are TGTGCCAGCAGCTTGGGACCAAAAGAGACCCAGTACTTC.

In nucleotides, the CDR3 is TGTGCCAGCAGCCTCGGGACAGCGGGTACCGGGGAGCTGTTTTTT. Its protein product is CASSLGTAGTGELFF. This chain connects TRBV7-6 to TRBJ2-2; weak D call: TRBD1 (7 bases). Per the germline V gene, CDR1 is SGHVS and CDR2 is FNYEAQ. The V and J ends lost 5 bases and 5 bases respectively, with 15 bases between them. The CDR3 spans 15 residues.

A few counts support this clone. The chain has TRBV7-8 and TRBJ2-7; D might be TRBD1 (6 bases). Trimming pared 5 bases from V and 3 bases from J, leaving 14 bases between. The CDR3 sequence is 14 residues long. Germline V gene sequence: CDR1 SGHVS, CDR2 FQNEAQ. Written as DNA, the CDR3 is TGTGCCAGCAGCACCCGACAGGTTATCTACGAGCAGTACTTC. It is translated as CASSTRQVIYEQYF.

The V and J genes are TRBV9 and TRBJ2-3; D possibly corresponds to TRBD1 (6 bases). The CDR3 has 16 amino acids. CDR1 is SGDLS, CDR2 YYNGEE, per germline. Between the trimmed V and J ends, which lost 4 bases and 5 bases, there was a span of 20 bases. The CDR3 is CASSLGRGQSGDTQYF. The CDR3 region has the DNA TGTGCCAGCAGCCTAGGTAGGGGACAATCAGGAGATACGCAGTATTTT.

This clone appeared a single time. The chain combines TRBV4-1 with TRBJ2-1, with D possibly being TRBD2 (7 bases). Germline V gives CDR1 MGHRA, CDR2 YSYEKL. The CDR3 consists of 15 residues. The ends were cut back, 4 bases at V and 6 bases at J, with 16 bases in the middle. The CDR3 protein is CASSRGGGDSNEQFF. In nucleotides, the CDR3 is TGCGCCAGCAGCCGAGGGGGGGGAGACTCCAATGAGCAGTTCTTC.

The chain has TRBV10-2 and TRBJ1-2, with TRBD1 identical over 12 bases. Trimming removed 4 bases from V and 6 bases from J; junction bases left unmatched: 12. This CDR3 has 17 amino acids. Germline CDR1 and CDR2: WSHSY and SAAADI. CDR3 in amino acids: CASSGLRGTGGEDGYTF. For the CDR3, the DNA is TGCGCCAGCAGTGGATTAAGAGGGACAGGGGGCGAGGATGGCTACACCTTC.

CDR3 in amino acids: CASSPGGLAVEQFF. The CDR3 DNA follows: TGTGCCAGCAGCCCAGGGGGACTAGCGGTTGAGCAGTTCTTC. The chain has TRBV7-8 and TRBJ2-1; 11 bases align to TRBD2. The V gene's germline CDR1 is SGHVS and CDR2 FQNEAQ. There are 14 residues in the CDR3. Losses at the gene ends were 5 bases for V and 9 bases for J; bases not matched to a gene: 6. The whole variable domain, filled in from reference TRBV7-8 and TRBJ2-1, reads GAGVSQSPRYKVAKRGQDVALRCDPISGHVSLFWYQQALGQGPEFLTYFQNEAQLDKSGLPSDRFFAERPEGSVSTLKIQRTQQEDSAVYLCASSPGGLAVEQFFGPGTRLTVL.

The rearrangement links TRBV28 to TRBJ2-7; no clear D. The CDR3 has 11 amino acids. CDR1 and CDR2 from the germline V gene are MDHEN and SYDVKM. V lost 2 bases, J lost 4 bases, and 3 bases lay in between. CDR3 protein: CASSLQYEQYF. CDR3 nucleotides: TGTGCCAGCAGTTTACAGTACGAGCAGTACTTC.

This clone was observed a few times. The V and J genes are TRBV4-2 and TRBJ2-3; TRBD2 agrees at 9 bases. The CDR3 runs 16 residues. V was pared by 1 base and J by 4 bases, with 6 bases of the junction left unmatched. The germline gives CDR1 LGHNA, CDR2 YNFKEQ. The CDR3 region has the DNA TGTGCCAGCAGCCAAGGAGATAGCGGGAGCCCAGATACGCAGTATTTT. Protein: CASSQGDSGSPDTQYF.

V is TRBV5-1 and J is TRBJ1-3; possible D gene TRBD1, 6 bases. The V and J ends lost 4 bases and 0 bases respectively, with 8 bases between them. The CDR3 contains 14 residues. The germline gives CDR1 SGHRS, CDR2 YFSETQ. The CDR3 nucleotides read TGCGCCAGCAGCCAGGGGAGCTCTGGAAACACCATATATTTT. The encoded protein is CASSQGSSGNTIYF. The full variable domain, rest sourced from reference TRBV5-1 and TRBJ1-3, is KAGVTQTPRYLIKTRGQQVTLSCSPISGHRSVSWYQQTPGQGLQFLFEYFSETQRNKGNFPGRFSGRQFSNSRSEMNVSTLELGDSALYLCASSQGSSGNTIYFGEGSWLTVV.

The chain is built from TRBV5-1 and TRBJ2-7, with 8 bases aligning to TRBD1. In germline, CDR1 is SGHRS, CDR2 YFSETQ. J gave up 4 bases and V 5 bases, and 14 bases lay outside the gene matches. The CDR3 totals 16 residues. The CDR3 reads CASSFGLGTGVYEQYF. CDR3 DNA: TGCGCCAGCAGTTTCGGTCTCGGGACAGGAGTTTACGAGCAGTACTTC. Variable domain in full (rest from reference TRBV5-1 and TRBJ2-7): KAGVTQTPRYLIKTRGQQVTLSCSPISGHRSVSWYQQTPGQGLQFLFEYFSETQRNKGNFPGRFSGRQFSNSRSEMNVSTLELGDSALYLCASSFGLGTGVYEQYFGPGTRLTVT.